A single sample gave rise to the 23 T cell receptor beta chains below, sequenced in a study of T cell responses to AZD1222 COVID-19 vaccine (dated by TCRdb to the early 2020s). What this sample's time point label stands for: baseline before first vaccination. The method behind the library was the immunoSEQ multiplex PCR assay. What TCRdb holds here is the immuneACCESS table cut down to in-frame rearrangements. Part of the clones is not present; checked against another copy, under half of the missing clones reflect an unresolved V gene, and the others are unexplained. For this sample the table gives under 200,000 clones, of which approximately 90% were detected only once. Of the sample, around 1.8% is held by the ten largest clones. Here the sequenced sample was peripheral blood, taken on day 0 of AZD1222 vaccination. The receptors shown here come from an adult in good health.

The V and J genes are TRBV3-1 (or the pseudogene TRBV3-2) and TRBJ2-1, with 10 positions matching TRBD2. J lost 7 bases, V lost 4 bases, and 10 bases had no gene match. Germline lookup yields CDR1 LGHDT and CDR2 YNNKEL (reference sequence). The CDR3 is 16 amino acids. As DNA, the CDR3 is TGTGCCAGCAGCCCTCCCTTAGCGGGGGGTTTAAATGAGCAGTTCTTC. Its protein is CASSPPLAGGLNEQFF.

The chain is built from TRBV6-5 and TRBJ2-5; D may be TRBD2 (6 bases). Germline CDR1 is MNHEY and CDR2 is SVGAGI. The length of the CDR3 is 13 residues. Deletions cut 4 bases from V and 5 bases from J, with 11 bases between. The CDR3 is CASSFGLAETQYF. CDR3 bases: TGTGCCAGCAGTTTTGGCCTAGCGGAGACCCAGTACTTC.

The genes are TRBV4-3 and TRBJ2-5; 10 bases match TRBD2. The CDR3 runs to 17 residues. Germline CDR1 is LGHNA and CDR2 is YSLEER. Unmatched junction bases numbered 8, after V lost 4 bases and J lost 0 bases. CDR3 DNA sequence: TGCGCCAGCAGCCTTTCATACCTAGCGGGGGACCAAGAGACCCAGTACTTC. Translating it yields CASSLSYLAGDQETQYF.

The V and J genes are TRBV11-2 and TRBJ2-7; 8 nucleotides line up with TRBD1. Germline V CDR1 and CDR2: SGHAT, FQNNGV. V was pared by 2 bases and J by 2 bases, with 2 bases of the junction left unmatched. This CDR3 has 14 residues. The chain's CDR3 is CASSLMDRAYEQYF. The CDR3 nucleotides are TGTGCCAGCAGCTTAATGGACAGGGCCTACGAGCAGTACTTC.

For the CDR3, the DNA is TGTGCCAGCAGTCCCCAGGGGAACACCATATATTTT. Its protein product is CASSPQGNTIYF. The rearrangement uses TRBV6-5 and TRBJ1-3; maybe TRBD1 (6 bases). The germline gives CDR1 MNHEY, CDR2 SVGAGI. The CDR3 extends over 12 amino acids. V lost 5 bases and J lost 7, with 9 bases in between.

This clone was counted between two and nine times. The chain carries TRBV12-3 or TRBV12-4 and TRBJ2-5; unclear D gene. Trimming cost V 3 bases and J 5 bases, with 7 bases left between them. This CDR3 has 12 amino acids. CDR3 DNA sequence: TGTGCCAGCAGTTTTTTGATCGAGACCCAGTACTTC. Its protein product is CASSFLIETQYF.

This chain connects TRBV7-9 to TRBJ2-4, with 7 nucleotides matching TRBD1. In germline, CDR1 is SEHNR, CDR2 FQNEAQ (reference sequence). Trimming at V came to 5 bases and at J to 6 bases, leaving 13 bases not matched to a gene. The CDR3 has 16 amino acids. CDR3 in DNA: TGTGCCAGCAGCCGTACACTACAGGGGTTCGGAAACATTCAGTACTTC. It is translated as CASSRTLQGFGNIQYF.

The chain combines TRBV27 with TRBJ2-7, with a weak D call TRBD2 (5 bases). This CDR3 spans 14 amino acids. Germline lookup yields CDR1 MNHEY and CDR2 SMNVEV (reference sequence). V was clipped by 2 bases and J by 6 bases, with 14 bases between them. CDR3 region: CASSLRLASGEQYF. CDR3 sequence (DNA): TGTGCCAGCAGTTTACGCCTAGCCAGCGGCGAGCAGTACTTC.

This clone was seen more than once but under ten times. This chain links TRBV7-9 with TRBJ1-1, with TRBD1 matching over 8 bases. V trimming: 4 bases; J trimming: 4 bases; junction bases outside the gene matches: 8. The CDR3 length is 15 residues. Germline V gives CDR1 SEHNR, CDR2 FQNEAQ (reference sequence). The DNA for the CDR3 is TGTGCCAGCAGCTCCAGGGGGCGCGGTAGCACTGAAGCTTTCTTT. As protein: CASSSRGRGSTEAFF.

The chain joins TRBV28 to TRBJ2-2; 8 nucleotides match TRBD1. Unmatched junction bases numbered 1, after V lost 9 bases and J lost 4 bases. Germline V gives CDR1 MDHEN, CDR2 SYDVKM. There are 12 residues in the CDR3. This CDR3 reads CASTGGTGELFF. The CDR3 DNA is TGTGCCAGTACAGGGGGCACCGGGGAGCTGTTTTTT.

This chain links TRBV2 with TRBJ2-6, with D uncertain. This CDR3 is 17 amino acids long. Trimming pared 8 bases from V and 0 bases from J, leaving 17 bases between. Germline values: CDR1 SNHLY, CDR2 FYNNEI. CDR3 DNA sequence: TGTGCCAGCCGGTGGCTAACGAAATTCTCTGGGGCCAACGTCCTGACTTTC. This encodes CASRWLTKFSGANVLTF.

The V gene is TRBV12-3 or TRBV12-4, the J gene TRBJ1-5; tentative D call: TRBD1 (6 bases). This CDR3 has 12 residues. V was clipped by 7 bases and J by 7 bases, with 11 bases between them. As DNA, the CDR3 is TGTGCCAGCAACCAGGGGATCCAGCCCCAGCATTTT. Residues: CASNQGIQPQHF.

The chain uses TRBV5-1 and TRBJ1-1; possible D gene TRBD1, 6 bases. The germline gives CDR1 SGHRS, CDR2 YFSETQ. The CDR3 is made up of 17 amino acids. V lost 0 bases, J lost 1 base, and 16 bases lay in between. The CDR3, as DNA: TGCGCCAGCAGCTTGGCCTTCGGGGGGCTAACGAACACTGAAGCTTTCTTT. It yields the protein CASSLAFGGLTNTEAFF.

The genes are TRBV7-6 and TRBJ1-3, with TRBD1 matching 7 bases. The CDR3 is made up of 18 amino acids. CDR1 is SGHVS, CDR2 FNYEAQ, per germline. V lost 1 base and J lost 1; bases outside the gene matches: 10. CDR3 residues: CASSLVPSDRASGNTIYF. The CDR3 bases are TGTGCCAGCAGCTTAGTCCCCTCCGACAGGGCGTCTGGAAACACCATATATTTT.

This clone was observed a few times. The rearrangement uses TRBV28 and TRBJ1-1, with D uncertain. Germline assignment: CDR1 MDHEN and CDR2 SYDVKM. Trimming left V 8 bases short and J 6 bases short, with 13 bases between. The CDR3 length is 12 residues. CDR3 DNA: TGTGCCAGCGCATCCCTCTTTTCTGAAGCTTTCTTT. This gives the protein CASASLFSEAFF.

This chain joins TRBV29-1 and TRBJ1-1, with 7 bases matching TRBD1. CDR1 and CDR2 (germline): SQVTM, ANQGSEA. The J segment lost 5 bases and the V segment lost 6 bases, leaving 9 bases of the junction unmatched. This CDR3 comprises 13 residues. The CDR3 protein is CSVNRGVGTEAFF. Written as DNA, the CDR3 is TGCAGCGTCAACAGGGGTGTTGGGACTGAAGCTTTCTTT.

This chain joins TRBV27 and TRBJ1-1, with D perhaps matching TRBD1 (6 bases). The CDR3 is 12 residues long. Germline V lookup: CDR1 MNHEY, CDR2 SMNVEV (reference sequence). Trimming left V 8 bases short and J 5 bases short, with 12 bases between. In nucleotides, the CDR3 is TGTGCCAGCGGAGGGGGGGGTACTGAAGCTTTCTTT. Translation: CASGGGGTEAFF.

This chain links TRBV3-1 (or the pseudogene TRBV3-2) with TRBJ1-2; 10 bases map to TRBD1. This CDR3 is built from 15 residues. Germline CDR1 LGHDT, CDR2 YNNKEL (reference sequence). V gave up 4 bases and J gave up 4 bases; unmatched junction bases: 6. The CDR3, as DNA: TGTGCCAGCAGCCCGCAGACAGGGGGCGCCTATGGCTACACCTTC. Translated: CASSPQTGGAYGYTF.

The J gene is TRBJ1-1, the V gene TRBV28, with a tentative D call TRBD1 (6 bases). Germline CDR1 reads MDHEN; CDR2 reads SYDVKM. This CDR3 comprises 12 residues. V was clipped by 11 bases and J by 1 base, with 11 bases between them. The CDR3 sequence is CAAGGGNTEAFF. The CDR3, as DNA: TGTGCCGCGGGGGGCGGGAACACTGAAGCTTTCTTT.

The chain uses TRBV7-3 and TRBJ2-3, with TRBD2 matching 7 bases. Germline-derived CDR1 and CDR2 are SGHTA and FQGTGA. CDR3 length: 14 residues. Trimming removed 2 bases from V and 5 bases from J; junction bases left unmatched: 4. CDR3 sequence reads: CASSLAGAGDTQYF. As DNA, the CDR3 is TGTGCCAGCAGCTTAGCGGGAGCGGGAGATACGCAGTATTTT.

To note about this clone: The same CDR3 is also encoded by other DNA sequences in this sample. J is TRBJ2-7 and V is TRBV3-1 (or the pseudogene TRBV3-2); D not resolved. The CDR3 consists of 12 residues. Germline V gene lookup returns CDR1 LGHDT and CDR2 YNNKEL (reference sequence). V was clipped by 1 base and J by 2 bases, with 3 bases between them. The CDR3 reads CASSQGPYEQYF. The CDR3 DNA is TGTGCCAGCAGCCAAGGCCCCTACGAGCAGTACTTC.

V and J are TRBV2 and TRBJ2-1; TRBD2 matches 10 bases. CDR1 is SNHLY, CDR2 FYNNEI, per germline. The CDR3 covers 15 residues. V was pared by 6 bases and J by 4 bases, with 6 bases of the junction left unmatched. CDR3 protein: CASRPGTSVYNEQFF. CDR3 bases: TGTGCCAGCAGACCCGGGACTAGCGTGTACAATGAGCAGTTCTTC.

The rearrangement links TRBV29-1 to TRBJ2-5; D is possibly TRBD2 (6 bases). Deletions cut 5 bases from V and 2 bases from J, with 12 bases between. This CDR3 has 13 amino acids. From germline, CDR1 is SQVTM and CDR2 ANQGSEA. CDR3 protein: CSVRRGLQETQYF. CDR3 nucleotides: TGCAGCGTTCGCCGGGGGTTACAAGAGACCCAGTACTTC.